This TCR beta chain derives from a study of blood T cell repertoires in COVID-19. V lost 0 bases and J lost 10; bases outside the gene matches: 13. In germline, CDR1 is MGHRA, CDR2 YSYEKL. The CDR3 length is 16 residues. Sequencing was performed with immunoSEQ multiplex PCR; in TCRdb, only in-frame clones are kept and a portion is missing. The table records 150,000 to 200,000 clones, more than 85% of them present only once. The chain joins TRBV4-1 to TRBJ2-5; 8 positions agree with TRBD2. The sequencing sample was made of peripheral blood. This clonotype was obtained from a woman aged 80 or over in a cohort sampled during active or convalescent COVID-19. The chain's CDR3 is CASSQEGAGGPRGQYF. In DNA form, the CDR3 reads TGCGCCAGCAGCCAAGAAGGGGCGGGAGGCCCGCGGGGCCAGTACTTC.